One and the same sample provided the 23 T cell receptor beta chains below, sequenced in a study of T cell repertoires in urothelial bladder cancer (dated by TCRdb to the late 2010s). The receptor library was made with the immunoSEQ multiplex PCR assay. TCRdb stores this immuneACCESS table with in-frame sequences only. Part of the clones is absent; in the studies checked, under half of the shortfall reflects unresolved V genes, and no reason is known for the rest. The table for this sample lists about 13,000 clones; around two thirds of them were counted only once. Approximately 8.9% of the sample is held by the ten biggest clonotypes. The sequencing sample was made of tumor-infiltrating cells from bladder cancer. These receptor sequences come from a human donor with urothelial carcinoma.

The CDR3 nucleotides are TGTGCCAGCAGCCTGTCCAGGGGACAGGGGATCTCCTACGAGCAGTACTTC. Translation: CASSLSRGQGISYEQYF. This chain uses TRBV11-3 with TRBJ2-7; 10 bases match TRBD1. V shed 5 bases, J shed 0 bases, and the junction held 10 bases outside the gene matches. The CDR3 is 17 residues long. CDR1 SGHNT and CDR2 YENEEA come from the germline V gene.

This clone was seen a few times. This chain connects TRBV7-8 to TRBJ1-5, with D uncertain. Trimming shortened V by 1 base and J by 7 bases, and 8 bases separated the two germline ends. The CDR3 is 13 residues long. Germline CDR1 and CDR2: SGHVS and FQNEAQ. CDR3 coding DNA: TGTGCCAGCAGCTTAGGCCCTTCACAGCCCCAGCATTTT. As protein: CASSLGPSQPQHF.

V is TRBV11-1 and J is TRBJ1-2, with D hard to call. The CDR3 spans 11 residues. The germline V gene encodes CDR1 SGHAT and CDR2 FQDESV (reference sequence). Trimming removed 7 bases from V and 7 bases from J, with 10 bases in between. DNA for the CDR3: TGTGCCAGCACCCCGGCTACTGGCTACACCTTC. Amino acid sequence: CASTPATGYTF.

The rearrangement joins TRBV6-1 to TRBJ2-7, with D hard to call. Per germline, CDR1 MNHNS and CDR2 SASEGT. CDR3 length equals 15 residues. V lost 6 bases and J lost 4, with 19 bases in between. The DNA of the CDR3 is TGTGCCAGCAGCCAATGGGCTGTCGGGCGGTACGAGCAGTACTTC. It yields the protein CASSQWAVGRYEQYF.

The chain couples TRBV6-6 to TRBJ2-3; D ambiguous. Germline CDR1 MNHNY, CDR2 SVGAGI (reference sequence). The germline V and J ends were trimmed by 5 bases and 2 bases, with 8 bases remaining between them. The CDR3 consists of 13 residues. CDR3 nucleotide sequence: TGTGCCAGCAGTAGGCATCCCACAGATACGCAGTATTTT. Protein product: CASSRHPTDTQYF.

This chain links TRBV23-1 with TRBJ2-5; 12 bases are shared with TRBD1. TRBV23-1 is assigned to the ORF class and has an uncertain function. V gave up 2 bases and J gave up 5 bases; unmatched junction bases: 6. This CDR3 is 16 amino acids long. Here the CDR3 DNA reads TGCGCCAGCAGTCAAGTGGGACAGGGGGCGAGGGAGACCCAGTACTTC. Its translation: CASSQVGQGARETQYF.

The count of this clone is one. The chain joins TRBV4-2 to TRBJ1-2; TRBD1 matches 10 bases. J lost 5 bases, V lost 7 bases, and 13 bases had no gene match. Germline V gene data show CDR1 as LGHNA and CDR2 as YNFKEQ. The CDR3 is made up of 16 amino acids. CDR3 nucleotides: TGTGCCAGCACCAAAGAGGTGACAGGGGGCAAGTATGGCTACACCTTC. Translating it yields CASTKEVTGGKYGYTF.

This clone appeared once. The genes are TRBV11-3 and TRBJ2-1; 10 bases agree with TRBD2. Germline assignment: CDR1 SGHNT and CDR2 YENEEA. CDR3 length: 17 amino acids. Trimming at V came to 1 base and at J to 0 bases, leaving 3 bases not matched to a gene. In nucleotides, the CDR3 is TGTGCCAGCAGCTTAGGAACTAGCGGGGACTCCTACAATGAGCAGTTCTTC. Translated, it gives CASSLGTSGDSYNEQFF. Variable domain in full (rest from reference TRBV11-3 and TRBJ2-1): EAGVVQSPRYKIIEKKQPVAFWCNPISGHNTLYWYLQNLGQGPELLIRYENEEAVDDSQLPKDRFSAERLKGVDSTLKIQPAELGDSAVYLCASSLGTSGDSYNEQFFGPGTRLTVL.

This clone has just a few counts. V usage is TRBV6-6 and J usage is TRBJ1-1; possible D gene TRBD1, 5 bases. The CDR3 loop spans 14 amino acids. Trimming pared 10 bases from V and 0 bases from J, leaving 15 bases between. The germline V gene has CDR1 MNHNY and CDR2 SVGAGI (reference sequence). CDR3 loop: CATTEGVVNTEAFF. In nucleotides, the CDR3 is TGTGCCACCACGGAAGGGGTCGTGAACACTGAAGCTTTCTTT.

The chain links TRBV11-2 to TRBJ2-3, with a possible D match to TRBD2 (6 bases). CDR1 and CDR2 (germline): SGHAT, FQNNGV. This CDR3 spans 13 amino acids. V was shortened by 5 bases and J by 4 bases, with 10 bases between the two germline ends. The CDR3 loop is CASSLSGSDTQYF. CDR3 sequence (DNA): TGTGCCAGCAGCCTTAGCGGATCAGATACGCAGTATTTT.

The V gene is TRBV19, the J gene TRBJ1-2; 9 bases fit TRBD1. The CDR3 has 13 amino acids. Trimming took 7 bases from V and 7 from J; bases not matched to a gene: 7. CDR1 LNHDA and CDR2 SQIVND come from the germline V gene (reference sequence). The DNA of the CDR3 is TGTGCCAGTACCCGACCGACAGGGGGTGGCTACACCTTC. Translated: CASTRPTGGGYTF. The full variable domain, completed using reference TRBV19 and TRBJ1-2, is DGGITQSPKYLFRKEGQNVTLSCEQNLNHDAMYWYRQDPGQGLRLIYYSQIVNDFQKGDIAEGYSVSREKKESFPLTVTSAQKNPTAFYLCASTRPTGGGYTFGSGTRLTVV.

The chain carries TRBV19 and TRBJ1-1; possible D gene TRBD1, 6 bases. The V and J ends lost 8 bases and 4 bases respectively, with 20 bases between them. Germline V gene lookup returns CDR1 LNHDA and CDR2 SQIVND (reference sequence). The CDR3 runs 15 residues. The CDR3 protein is CASYERGLGATEAFF. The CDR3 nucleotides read TGTGCCAGTTATGAAAGGGGTCTGGGGGCCACTGAAGCTTTCTTT.

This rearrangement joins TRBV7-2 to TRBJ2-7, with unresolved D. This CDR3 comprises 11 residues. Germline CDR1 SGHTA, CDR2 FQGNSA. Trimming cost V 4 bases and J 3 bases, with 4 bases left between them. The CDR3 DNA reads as TGTGCCAGCAGCTCCATCTACGAGCAGTACTTC. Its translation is CASSSIYEQYF.

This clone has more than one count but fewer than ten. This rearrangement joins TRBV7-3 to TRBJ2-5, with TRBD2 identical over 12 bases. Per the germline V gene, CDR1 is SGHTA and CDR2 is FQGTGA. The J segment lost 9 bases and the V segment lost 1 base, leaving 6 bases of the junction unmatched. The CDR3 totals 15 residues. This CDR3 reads CASSLNRLAGEAQYF. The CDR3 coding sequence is TGTGCCAGCAGCTTAAATAGACTAGCGGGGGAGGCCCAGTACTTC.

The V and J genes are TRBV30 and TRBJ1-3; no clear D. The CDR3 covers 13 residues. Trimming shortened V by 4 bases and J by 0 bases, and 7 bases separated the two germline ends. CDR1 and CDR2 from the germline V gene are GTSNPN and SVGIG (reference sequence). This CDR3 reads CAWTVRSGNTIYF. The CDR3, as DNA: TGTGCCTGGACAGTACGCTCTGGAAACACCATATATTTT.

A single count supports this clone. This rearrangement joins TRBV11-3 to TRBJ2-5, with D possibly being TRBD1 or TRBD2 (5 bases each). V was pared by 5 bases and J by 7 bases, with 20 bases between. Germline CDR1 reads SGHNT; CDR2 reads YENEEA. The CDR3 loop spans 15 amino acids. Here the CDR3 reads CASSPGFGTSGTQYF. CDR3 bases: TGTGCCAGCAGCCCAGGGTTTGGGACCAGCGGGACCCAGTACTTC.

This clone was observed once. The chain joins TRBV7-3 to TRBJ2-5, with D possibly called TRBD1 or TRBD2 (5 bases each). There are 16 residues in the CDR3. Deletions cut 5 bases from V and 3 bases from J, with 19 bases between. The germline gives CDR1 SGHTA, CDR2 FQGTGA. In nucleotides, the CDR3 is TGTGCCAGCAGCCCCCAACCGGGGACGCGCAAAGAGACCCAGTACTTC. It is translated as CASSPQPGTRKETQYF.

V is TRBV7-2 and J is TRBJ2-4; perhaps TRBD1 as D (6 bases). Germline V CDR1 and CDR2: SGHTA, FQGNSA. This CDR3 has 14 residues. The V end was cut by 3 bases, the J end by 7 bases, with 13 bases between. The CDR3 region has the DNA TGTGCCAGCAGCTTGGGGGACATCAGGAACATTCAGTACTTC. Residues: CASSLGDIRNIQYF.

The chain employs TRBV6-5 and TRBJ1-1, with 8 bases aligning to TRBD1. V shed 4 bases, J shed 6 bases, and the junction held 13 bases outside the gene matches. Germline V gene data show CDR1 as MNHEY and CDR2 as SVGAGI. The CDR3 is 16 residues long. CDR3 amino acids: CASSSDRTGRVSEAFF. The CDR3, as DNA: TGTGCCAGCAGTTCTGACAGGACAGGGCGGGTTTCTGAAGCTTTCTTT.

Here the CDR3 reads CASSLDGSEQFF. CDR3 in DNA: TGTGCCAGCAGCTTAGATGGTAGCGAGCAGTTCTTC. The chain has TRBV11-2 and TRBJ2-1; D remains unclear. This CDR3 spans 12 amino acids. CDR1 is SGHAT and CDR2 is FQNNGV in the germline V gene. Trimming took off 0 bases at V and 10 bases at J, with 7 bases between the two ends.

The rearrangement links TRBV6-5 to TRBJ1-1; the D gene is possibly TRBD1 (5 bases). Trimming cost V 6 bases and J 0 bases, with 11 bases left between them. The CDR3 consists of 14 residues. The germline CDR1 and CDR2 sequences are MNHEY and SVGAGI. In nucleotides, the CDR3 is TGTGCCAGCAGGAGACAGAGAATGAACACTGAAGCTTTCTTT. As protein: CASRRQRMNTEAFF.

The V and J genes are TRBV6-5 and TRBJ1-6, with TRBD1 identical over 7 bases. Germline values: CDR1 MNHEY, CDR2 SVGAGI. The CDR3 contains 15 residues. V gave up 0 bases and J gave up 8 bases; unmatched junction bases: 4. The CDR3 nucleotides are TGTGCCAGCAGTTACTCGAGCACAGGGGATTCACCCCTCCACTTT. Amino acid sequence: CASSYSSTGDSPLHF.

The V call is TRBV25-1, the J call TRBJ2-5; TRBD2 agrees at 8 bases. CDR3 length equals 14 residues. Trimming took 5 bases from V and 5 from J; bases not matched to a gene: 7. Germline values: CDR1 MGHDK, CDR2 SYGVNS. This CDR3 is CASSRAGALETQYF. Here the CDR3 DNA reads TGTGCCAGCAGTAGAGCGGGGGCGCTTGAGACCCAGTACTTC.